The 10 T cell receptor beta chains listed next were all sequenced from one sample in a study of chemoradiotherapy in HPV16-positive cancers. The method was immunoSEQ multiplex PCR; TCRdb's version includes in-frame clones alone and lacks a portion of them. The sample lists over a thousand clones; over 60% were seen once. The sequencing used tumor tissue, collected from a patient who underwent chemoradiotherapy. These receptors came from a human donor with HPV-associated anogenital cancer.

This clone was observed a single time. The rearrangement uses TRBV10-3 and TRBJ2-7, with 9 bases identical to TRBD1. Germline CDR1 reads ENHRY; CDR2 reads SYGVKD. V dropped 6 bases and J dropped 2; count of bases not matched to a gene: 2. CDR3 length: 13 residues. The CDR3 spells CAISRDRAYEQYF. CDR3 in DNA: TGTGCCATCAGCCGGGACAGGGCCTACGAGCAGTACTTC.

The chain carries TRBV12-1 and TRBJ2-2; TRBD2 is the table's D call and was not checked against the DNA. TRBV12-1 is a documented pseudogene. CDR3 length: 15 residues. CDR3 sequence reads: CASSFSGGATGELFF. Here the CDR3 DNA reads TGTGCCAGCAGCTTTAGCGGGGGGGCCACCGGGGAGCTGTTTTTT.

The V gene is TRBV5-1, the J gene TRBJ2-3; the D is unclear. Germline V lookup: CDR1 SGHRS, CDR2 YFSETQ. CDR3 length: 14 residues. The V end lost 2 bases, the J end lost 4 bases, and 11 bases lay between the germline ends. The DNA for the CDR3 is TGCGCCAGCAGCTTTACGCAGAATGCAGATACGCAGTATTTT. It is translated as CASSFTQNADTQYF.

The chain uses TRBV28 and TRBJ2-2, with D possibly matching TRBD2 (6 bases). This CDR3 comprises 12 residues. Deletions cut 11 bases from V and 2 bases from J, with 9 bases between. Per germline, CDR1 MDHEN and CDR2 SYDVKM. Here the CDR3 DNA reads TGTGCCGCCGGGGGAAACACCGGGGAGCTGTTTTTT. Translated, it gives CAAGGNTGELFF.

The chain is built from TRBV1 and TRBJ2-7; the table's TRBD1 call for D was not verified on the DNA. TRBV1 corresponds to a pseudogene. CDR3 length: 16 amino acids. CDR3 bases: TGCACCAGCAGCCAAGATCGGAAGGGGGTGGGCTACGAGCAGTACTTC. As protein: CTSSQDRKGVGYEQYF.

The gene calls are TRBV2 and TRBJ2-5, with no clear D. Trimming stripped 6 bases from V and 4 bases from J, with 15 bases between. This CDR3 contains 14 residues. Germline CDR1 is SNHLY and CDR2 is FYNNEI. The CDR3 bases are TGTGCCAGCAGAAGGGTACGAAGGAGAGAGACCCAGTACTTC. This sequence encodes CASRRVRRRETQYF.

CDR3 protein: CASSLGSVAMWETQYF. The CDR3 DNA follows: TGTGCCAGCAGCTTAGGATCGGTTGCCATGTGGGAGACCCAGTACTTC. The V call is TRBV7-2, the J call TRBJ2-5; D is uncertain. CDR3 length: 16 amino acids. CDR1 is SGHTA, CDR2 FQGNSA, per germline. Deletions cut 1 base from V and 5 bases from J, with 17 bases between.

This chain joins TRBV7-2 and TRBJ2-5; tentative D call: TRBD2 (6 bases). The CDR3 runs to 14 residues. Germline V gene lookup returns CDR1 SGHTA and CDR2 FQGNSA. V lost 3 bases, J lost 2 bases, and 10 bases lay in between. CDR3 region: CASSLVRGQETQYF. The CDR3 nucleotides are TGTGCCAGCAGCTTGGTACGGGGGCAAGAGACCCAGTACTTC.

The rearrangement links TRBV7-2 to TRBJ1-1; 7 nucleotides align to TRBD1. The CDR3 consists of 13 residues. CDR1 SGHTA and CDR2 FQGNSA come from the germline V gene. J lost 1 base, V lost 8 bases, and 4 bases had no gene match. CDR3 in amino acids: CASQGQQNTEAFF. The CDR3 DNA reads TGTGCCAGCCAGGGACAGCAGAACACTGAAGCTTTCTTT.

This chain's CDR3 is CASSVQSDTQYF. The CDR3 DNA reads TGTGCCAGCAGCGTCCAGTCAGATACGCAGTATTTT. This rearrangement joins TRBV5-4 to TRBJ2-3; no clear D gene. Germline CDR1 SGHNT, CDR2 YYREEE (reference sequence). Trimming left V 4 bases short and J 4 bases short, with 7 bases between. CDR3 size: 12 residues. The variable domain in full, completed from reference TRBV5-4 and TRBJ2-3, reads ETGVTQSPTHLIKTRGQQVTLRCSSQSGHNTVSWYQQALGQGPQFIFQYYREEENGRGNFPPRFSGLQFPNYSSELNVNALELDDSALYLCASSVQSDTQYFGPGTRLTVL.